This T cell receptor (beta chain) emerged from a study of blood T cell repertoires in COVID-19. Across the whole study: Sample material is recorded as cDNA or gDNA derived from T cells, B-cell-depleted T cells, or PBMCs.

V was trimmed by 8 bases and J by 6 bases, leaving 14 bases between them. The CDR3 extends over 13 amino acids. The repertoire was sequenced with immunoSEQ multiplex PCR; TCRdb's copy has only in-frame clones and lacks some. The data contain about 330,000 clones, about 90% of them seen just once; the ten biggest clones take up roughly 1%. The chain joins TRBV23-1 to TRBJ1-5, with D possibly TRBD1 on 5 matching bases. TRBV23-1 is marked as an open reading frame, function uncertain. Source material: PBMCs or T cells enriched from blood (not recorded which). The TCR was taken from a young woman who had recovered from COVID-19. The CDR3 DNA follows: TGCGCCAGCCCGACCCAGGGAGGTCAGCCCCAGCATTTT. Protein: CASPTQGGQPQHF.